Sequencing of this T cell receptor beta chain was carried out in a study of T cells in Graves' hyperthyroidism and ophthalmopathy. This clonotype occurred a few times. Its specificity is unknown. Whole-study findings and limits: Among clonotypes expanded in thyroid above 0.001, most were also found in blood.

From RNA transcripts, TCR beta CDR3 regions were amplified. Researchers ran a first-round RT-PCR on the TCR CDR3 using the HTBI primer set. Each CDR3 protein gets one entry after TCRdb re-called the multiplex PCR reads with MiXCR. The sample lists under 750,000 distinct CDR3 sequences, 18% seen once, with around 15% in the top ten. Trimming removed 0 bases from V and 4 bases from J, with 7 bases in between. Germline CDR1 is MGHRA and CDR2 is YSYEKL. The CDR3 extends over 14 amino acids. The chain recombines TRBV4-1 with TRBJ2-1; D might be TRBD2 (5 bases). This receptor was obtained from a woman aged 50 to 65 with Graves' hyperthyroidism that later progressed to Graves' ophthalmopathy. The sequencing input was blood. DNA for the CDR3: TGCGCCAGCAGCCAAGATAGGAGGTACAATGAGCAGTTCTTC. Encoded protein: CASSQDRRYNEQFF.